This T cell receptor beta chain was sequenced for a study of CD8+ T cells in alopecia areata. The treatment is: oral pan-JAK inhibitor, 5-10 mg twice daily. As regards this clone: Its antigen is still unknown.

V lost 6 bases, J lost 4 bases, and 19 bases lay in between. The CDR3 contains 15 residues. Germline V gives CDR1 SGHRS, CDR2 YFSETQ. Sequencing relied on a cDNA template that was reverse transcribed from extracted RNA. Measured with immunoSEQ multiplex PCR; TCRdb has only the in-frame clones, and not every one. This sample has about 220,000 clones; under 75% occur once, and the top ten carry around 1.6%. Study-wide findings and caveats: Scalp clonality, together with expanded CD8+ clones among the top 100, fell significantly with tofacitinib.

The receptor was derived from a human donor with alopecia areata. The sequences come from CD4+ T cells sorted from blood, collected at week 4, from a patient treated with tofacitinib. The V gene is TRBV5-1, the J gene TRBJ1-2; D not resolved. The CDR3 loop is CASKDSPGKLYGYTF. DNA for the CDR3: TGCGCCAGCAAAGATTCTCCGGGGAAGCTCTATGGCTACACCTTC. The variable domain in full, with the rest retrieved from reference TRBV5-1 and TRBJ1-2, is KAGVTQTPRYLIKTRGQQVTLSCSPISGHRSVSWYQQTPGQGLQFLFEYFSETQRNKGNFPGRFSGRQFSNSRSEMNVSTLELGDSALYLCASKDSPGKLYGYTFGSGTRLTVV.